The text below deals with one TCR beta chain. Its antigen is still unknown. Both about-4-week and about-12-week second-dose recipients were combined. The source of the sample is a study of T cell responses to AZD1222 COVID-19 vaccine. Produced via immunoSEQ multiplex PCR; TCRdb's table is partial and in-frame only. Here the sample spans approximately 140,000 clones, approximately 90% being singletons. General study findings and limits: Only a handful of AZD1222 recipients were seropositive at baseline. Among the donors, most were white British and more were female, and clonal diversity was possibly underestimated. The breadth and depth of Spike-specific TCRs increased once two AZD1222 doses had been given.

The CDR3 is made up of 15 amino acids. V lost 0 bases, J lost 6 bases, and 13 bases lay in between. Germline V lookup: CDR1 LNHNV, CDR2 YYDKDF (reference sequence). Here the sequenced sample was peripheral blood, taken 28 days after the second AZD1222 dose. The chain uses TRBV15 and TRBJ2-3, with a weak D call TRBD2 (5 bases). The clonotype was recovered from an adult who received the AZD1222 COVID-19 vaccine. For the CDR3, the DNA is TGTGCCACCAGCAGAGAACGGCTAGCTACTGATACGCAGTATTTT. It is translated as CATSRERLATDTQYF.